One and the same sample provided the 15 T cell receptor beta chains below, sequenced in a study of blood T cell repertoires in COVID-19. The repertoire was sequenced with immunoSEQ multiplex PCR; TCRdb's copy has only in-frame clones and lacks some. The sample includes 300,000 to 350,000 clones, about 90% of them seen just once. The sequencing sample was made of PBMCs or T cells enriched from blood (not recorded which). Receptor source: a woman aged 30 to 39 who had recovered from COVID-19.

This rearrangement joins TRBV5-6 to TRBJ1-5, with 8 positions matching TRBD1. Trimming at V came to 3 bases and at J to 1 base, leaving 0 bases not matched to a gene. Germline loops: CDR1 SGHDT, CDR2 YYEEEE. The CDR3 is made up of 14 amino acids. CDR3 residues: CASSYRGSNQPQHF. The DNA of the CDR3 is TGTGCCAGCAGCTACAGGGGGAGCAATCAGCCCCAGCATTTT.

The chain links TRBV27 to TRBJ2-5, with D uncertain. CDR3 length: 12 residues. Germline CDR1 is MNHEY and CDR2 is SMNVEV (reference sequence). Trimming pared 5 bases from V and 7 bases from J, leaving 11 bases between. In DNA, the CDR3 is TGTGCCAGCAGTACCCCAGGTTGGACCCAGTACTTC. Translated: CASSTPGWTQYF.

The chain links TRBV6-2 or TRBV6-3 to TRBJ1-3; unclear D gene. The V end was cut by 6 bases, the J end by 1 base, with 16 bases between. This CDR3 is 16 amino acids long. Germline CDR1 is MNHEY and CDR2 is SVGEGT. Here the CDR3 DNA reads TGTGCCAGCAGCAAGAAACTTACAGTTTCTGGAAACACCATATATTTT. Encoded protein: CASSKKLTVSGNTIYF.

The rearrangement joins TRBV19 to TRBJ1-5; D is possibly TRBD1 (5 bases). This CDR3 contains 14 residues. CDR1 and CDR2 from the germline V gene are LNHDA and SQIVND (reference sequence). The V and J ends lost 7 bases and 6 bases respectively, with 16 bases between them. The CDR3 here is CASKRRTGGQPQHF. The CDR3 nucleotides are TGTGCCAGTAAGCGCAGGACGGGGGGTCAGCCCCAGCATTTT.

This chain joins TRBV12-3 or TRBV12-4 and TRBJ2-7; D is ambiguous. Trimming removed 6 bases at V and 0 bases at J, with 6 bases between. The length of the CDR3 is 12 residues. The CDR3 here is CASSKSSYEQYF. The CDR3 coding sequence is TGTGCCAGCAGCAAGAGCTCCTACGAGCAGTACTTC.

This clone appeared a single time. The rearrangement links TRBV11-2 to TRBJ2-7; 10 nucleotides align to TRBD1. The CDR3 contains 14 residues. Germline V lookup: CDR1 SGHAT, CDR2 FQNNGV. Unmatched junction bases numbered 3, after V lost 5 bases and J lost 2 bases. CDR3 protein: CASSQGQGPYEQYF. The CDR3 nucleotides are TGTGCCAGCAGCCAGGGACAGGGGCCCTACGAGCAGTACTTC.

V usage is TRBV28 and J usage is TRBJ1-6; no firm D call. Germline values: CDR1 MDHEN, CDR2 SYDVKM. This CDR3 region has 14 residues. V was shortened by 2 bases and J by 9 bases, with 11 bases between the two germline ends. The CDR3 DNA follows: TGTGCCAGCAGTTTAACGGAAGGAGGTTCACCCCTCCACTTT. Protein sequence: CASSLTEGGSPLHF. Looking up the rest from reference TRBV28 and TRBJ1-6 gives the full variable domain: DVKVTQSSRYLVKRTGEKVFLECVQDMDHENMFWYRQDPGLGLRLIYFSYDVKMKEKGDIPEGYSVSREKKERFSLILESASTNQTSMYLCASSLTEGGSPLHFGNGTRLTVT.

CDR3 coding DNA: TGTGCCAGCAGCCCACTAGCTCATCGCACAGATACGCAGTATTTT. Translating it yields CASSPLAHRTDTQYF. V usage is TRBV7-9 and J usage is TRBJ2-3; weak D call: TRBD2 (6 bases). CDR1 and CDR2 from the germline V gene are SEHNR and FQNEAQ (reference sequence). The CDR3 loop spans 15 amino acids. Trimming cost V 5 bases and J 1 base, with 13 bases left between them.

CDR3 bases: TGTGCCAGCAGCGCGGGACTAGCGGGAGGAGGGTGGGGCACAGATACGCAGTATTTT. It yields the protein CASSAGLAGGGWGTDTQYF. The chain couples TRBV5-4 to TRBJ2-3; the match to TRBD2 covers 15 bases. The CDR3 contains 19 residues. Per germline, CDR1 SGHNT and CDR2 YYREEE (reference sequence). The V segment lost 4 bases and the J segment 1 base; nucleotides outside the gene matches: 10.

This CDR3 reads CAISELPSGSSTDTQYF. CDR3 nucleotides: TGTGCCATCAGTGAGTTACCTAGCGGCAGTAGCACAGATACGCAGTATTTT. J is TRBJ2-3 and V is TRBV10-3; the match to TRBD2 covers 7 bases. V lost 1 base and J lost 0; bases outside the gene matches: 7. In germline, CDR1 is ENHRY, CDR2 SYGVKD. This CDR3 region has 17 residues.

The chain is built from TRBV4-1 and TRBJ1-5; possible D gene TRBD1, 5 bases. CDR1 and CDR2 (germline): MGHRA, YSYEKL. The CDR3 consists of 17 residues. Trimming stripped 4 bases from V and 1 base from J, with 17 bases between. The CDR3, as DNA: TGCGCCAGCAGCCCGCGTGTGGGGGGGTTAAGCAATCAGCCCCAGCATTTT. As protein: CASSPRVGGLSNQPQHF.

In DNA, the CDR3 is TGTGCCAGCAGATTGGACAGGGGCCACAATCAGCCCCAGCATTTT. Protein: CASRLDRGHNQPQHF. The chain links TRBV6-5 to TRBJ1-5; 9 bases map to TRBD1. Unmatched junction bases numbered 6, after V lost 6 bases and J lost 3 bases. The CDR3 runs to 15 residues. From germline, CDR1 is MNHEY and CDR2 SVGAGI.

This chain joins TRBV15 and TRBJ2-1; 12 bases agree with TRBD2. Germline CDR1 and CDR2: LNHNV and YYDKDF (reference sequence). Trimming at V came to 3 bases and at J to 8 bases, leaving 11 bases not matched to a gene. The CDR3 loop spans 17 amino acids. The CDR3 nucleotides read TGTGCCACCAGCAGGGACCTTACTAGCGGGAGGCGCGATGAGCAGTTCTTC. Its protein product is CATSRDLTSGRRDEQFF.

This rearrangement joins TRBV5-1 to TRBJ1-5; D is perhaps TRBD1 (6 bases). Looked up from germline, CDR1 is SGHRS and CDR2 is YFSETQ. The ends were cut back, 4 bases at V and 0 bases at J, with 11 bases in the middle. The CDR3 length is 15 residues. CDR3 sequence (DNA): TGCGCCAGCAGCCTATGGACAGTTAGCAATCAGCCCCAGCATTTT. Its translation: CASSLWTVSNQPQHF.

The DNA for the CDR3 is TGTGCCAGTAGTATTACCCTAGCGGGGAACAATGAGCAGTTCTTC. The encoded protein is CASSITLAGNNEQFF. The rearrangement links TRBV19 to TRBJ2-1; the match to TRBD2 covers 9 bases. Germline CDR1 LNHDA, CDR2 SQIVND (reference sequence). CDR3 length: 15 amino acids. Losses at the gene ends were 3 bases for V and 5 bases for J; bases not matched to a gene: 5.